A single sample is the source of the 11 T cell receptor beta chains below, sequenced in a study of T cells in Graves' hyperthyroidism and ophthalmopathy. Using RNA transcripts as the source, TCR beta CDR3 regions were amplified. First-round RT-PCR targeting the TCR CDR3 was performed with the HTBI primer set. Using its own MiXCR run on the multiplex PCR reads, TCRdb lists one record per CDR3 protein. The data hold 750,000 to 950,000 distinct CDR3 sequences, with 35% to 45% observed a single time. Sequenced input: blood. Every receptor here comes from a man aged 18 to 30 with Graves' hyperthyroidism.

This clonotype was detected once. The V call is TRBV29-1, the J call TRBJ1-1; weak D call: TRBD1 (6 bases). Germline V CDR1 and CDR2: SQVTM, ANQGSEA. V lost 8 bases, J lost 4 bases, and 23 bases lay in between. This CDR3 is built from 15 residues. For the CDR3, the DNA is TGCAGCTTCAAGGATGAGTGGGGGCCCATCACTGAAGCTTTCTTT. Protein sequence: CSFKDEWGPITEAFF.

This clonotype was counted many times. The gene calls are TRBV7-3 and TRBJ1-1; D possibly corresponds to TRBD1 (5 bases). The CDR3 sequence is 13 residues long. The germline CDR1 and CDR2 sequences are SGHTA and FQGTGA. Trimming removed 3 bases at V and 3 bases at J, with 8 bases between. In nucleotides, the CDR3 is TGTGCCAGCAGCTTCGGACATGACACTGAAGCTTTCTTT. Translation: CASSFGHDTEAFF.

This chain uses TRBV4-2 with TRBJ2-7; 7 nucleotides agree with TRBD2. The CDR3 is 16 amino acids. J was trimmed by 5 bases and V by 4 bases; bases with no gene match: 14. CDR1 is LGHNA, CDR2 YNFKEQ, per germline. The CDR3 is CASSRSAGVPSDEQYF. In nucleotides, the CDR3 is TGTGCCAGCAGCCGGTCGGCGGGAGTACCCTCGGACGAGCAGTACTTC.

The genes are TRBV5-8 and TRBJ2-5; D is undetermined. The CDR3 sequence is 13 residues long. Deletions cut 0 bases from V and 5 bases from J, with 8 bases between. Germline lookup yields CDR1 SGHTS and CDR2 YDEGEE. CDR3 sequence (DNA): TGTGCCAGCAGCTTGGGCCATGTGGAGACCCAGTACTTC. It specifies CASSLGHVETQYF.

The sample holds many counts of this clonotype. The chain couples TRBV15 to TRBJ1-5; D is undetermined. The CDR3 spans 15 residues. V lost 5 bases to trimming and J lost 4 bases, with 15 bases between them. The germline CDR1 and CDR2 sequences are LNHNV and YYDKDF (reference sequence). DNA of the CDR3: TGTGCCACCAGCCCCGCCGGAGGGCGGAATCAGCCCCAGCATTTT. This encodes CATSPAGGRNQPQHF.

The chain combines TRBV19 with TRBJ1-5; possible D gene TRBD1, 5 bases. With 8 bases removed from V and 2 bases from J, the gap between germline ends came to 19 bases. The V gene's germline CDR1 is LNHDA and CDR2 SQIVND (reference sequence). This CDR3 is 16 amino acids long. The DNA for the CDR3 is TGTGCCAGTGAGCAAAGGTCGGGGCGCGGCAATCAGCCCCAGCATTTT. It codes for CASEQRSGRGNQPQHF.

The rearrangement uses TRBV6-6 and TRBJ1-4, with 7 bases aligning to TRBD1. This CDR3 is 15 amino acids long. Germline V lookup: CDR1 MNHNY, CDR2 SVGAGI (reference sequence). The J segment lost 8 bases and the V segment lost 0 bases, leaving 6 bases of the junction unmatched. The CDR3 bases are TGTGCCAGCAGTTACTCTAAAGGGGGCGAAGAAAAACTGTTTTTT. Protein sequence: CASSYSKGGEEKLFF.

V usage is TRBV10-3 and J usage is TRBJ1-5; D might be TRBD1 (6 bases). With 10 bases removed from V and 0 bases from J, the gap between germline ends came to 16 bases. CDR1 ENHRY and CDR2 SYGVKD come from the germline V gene. This CDR3 contains 15 residues. The CDR3 here is CASKRGQSSNQPQHF. CDR3 coding DNA: TGTGCCAGCAAGAGAGGACAGAGTAGCAATCAGCCCCAGCATTTT.

V usage is TRBV7-8 and J usage is TRBJ2-7, with D possibly matching TRBD1 (6 bases). The CDR3 contains 15 residues. The ends were cut back, 4 bases at V and 2 bases at J, with 15 bases in the middle. Germline loops: CDR1 SGHVS, CDR2 FQNEAQ. The CDR3 is CASSSQGQGTYEQYF. CDR3 bases: TGTGCCAGCAGCTCCCAGGGGCAGGGGACCTACGAGCAGTACTTC. The full variable domain, with the rest looked up from reference TRBV7-8 and TRBJ2-7, is GAGVSQSPRYKVAKRGQDVALRCDPISGHVSLFWYQQALGQGPEFLTYFQNEAQLDKSGLPSDRFFAERPEGSVSTLKIQRTQQEDSAVYLCASSSQGQGTYEQYFGPGTRLTVT.

CDR3 nucleotides: TGTGCCAGTAACCCGAGAGGCCCCCCTACTAACTATGGCTACACCTTC. Residues: CASNPRGPPTNYGYTF. The chain carries TRBV19 and TRBJ1-2; the D is unclear. V was cut by 7 bases and J by 0 bases, with 18 bases left in between. Germline loops: CDR1 LNHDA, CDR2 SQIVND (reference sequence). The CDR3 contains 16 residues.

The chain recombines TRBV6-1 with TRBJ1-5, with D possibly matching TRBD1 (6 bases). This CDR3 has 17 amino acids. Trimming stripped 7 bases from V and 3 bases from J, with 22 bases between. Germline lookup yields CDR1 MNHNS and CDR2 SASEGT. CDR3 bases: TGTGCCAGCATCCGAGGAGGGGCAGGGGAAGTCAATCAGCCCCAGCATTTT. Translating gives CASIRGGAGEVNQPQHF.